What follows describes a single T cell receptor beta chain. Its target is not known. This sample was taken from a study of identical twins' blood T cells. Across the whole study: Approximately 50 million reads covered six alpha-chain and six beta-chain libraries. Study-wide findings and caveats: Out-of-frame TCRbeta clonotypes reportedly had markedly more similar V usage in twins than unrelated donors.

Germline-derived CDR1 and CDR2 are DFQATT and SNEGSKA (reference sequence). CDR3 size: 15 residues. V was clipped by 0 bases and J by 4 bases, with 13 bases between them. TCRdb called the 5' RACE reads again in MiXCR, with one record for every CDR3 protein. Of a few hundred thousand distinct CDR3 sequences listed, about 28% are singletons. The sequencing sample was made of PBMCs. The receptor's source is a woman aged 18-55 years in good health. This sequence joins TRBV20-1 and TRBJ1-3, with D possibly matching TRBD1 (5 bases). CDR3 sequence: CSARDRRGGGNTIYF. CDR3 DNA sequence: TGCAGTGCTAGAGATAGAAGGGGTGGAGGAAACACCATATATTTT.